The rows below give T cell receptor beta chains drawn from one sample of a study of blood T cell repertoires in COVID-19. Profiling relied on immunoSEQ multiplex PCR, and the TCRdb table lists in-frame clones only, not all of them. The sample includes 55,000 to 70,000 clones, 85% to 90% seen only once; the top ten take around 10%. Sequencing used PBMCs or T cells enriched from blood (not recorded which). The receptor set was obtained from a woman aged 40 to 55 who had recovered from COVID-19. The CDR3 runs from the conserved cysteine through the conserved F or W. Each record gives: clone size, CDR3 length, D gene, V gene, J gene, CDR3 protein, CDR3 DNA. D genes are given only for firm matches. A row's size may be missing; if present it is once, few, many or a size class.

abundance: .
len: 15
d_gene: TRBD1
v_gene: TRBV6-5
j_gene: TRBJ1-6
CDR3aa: CASSYGDRGQSPLHF
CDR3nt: TGTGCCAGCAGTTACGGGGACAGGGGGCAGTCACCCCTCCACTTT

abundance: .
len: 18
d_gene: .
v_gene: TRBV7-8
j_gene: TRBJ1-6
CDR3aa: CASSLGGPTSSYNSPLHF
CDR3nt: TGTGCCAGCAGCTTAGGAGGTCCCACGAGCTCCTATAATTCACCCCTCCACTTT

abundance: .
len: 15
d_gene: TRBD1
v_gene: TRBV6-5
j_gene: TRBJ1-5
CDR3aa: CASSLDRGDGEPQHF
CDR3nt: TGTGCCAGCAGCCTGGACAGGGGAGATGGTGAGCCCCAGCATTTT

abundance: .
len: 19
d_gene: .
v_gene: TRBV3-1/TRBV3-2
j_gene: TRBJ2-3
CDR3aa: CASSQARGGAGATTDTQYF
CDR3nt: TGTGCCAGCAGCCAAGCCAGGGGAGGCGCGGGGGCCACCACAGATACGCAGTATTTT

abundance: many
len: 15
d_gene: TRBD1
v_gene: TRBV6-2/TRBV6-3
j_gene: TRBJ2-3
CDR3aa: CASSQGQGSSDTQYF
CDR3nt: TGTGCCAGCAGCCAAGGACAGGGGAGTTCAGATACGCAGTATTTT

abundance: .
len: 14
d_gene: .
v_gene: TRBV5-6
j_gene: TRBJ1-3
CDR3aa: CASSLQQVGNTIYF
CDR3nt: TGTGCCAGCAGCTTGCAACAGGTTGGAAACACCATATATTTT

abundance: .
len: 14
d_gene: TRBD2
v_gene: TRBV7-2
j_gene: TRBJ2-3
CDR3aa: CASSPGLAKDTQYF
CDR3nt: TGTGCCAGCAGCCCGGGACTAGCGAAAGATACGCAGTATTTT

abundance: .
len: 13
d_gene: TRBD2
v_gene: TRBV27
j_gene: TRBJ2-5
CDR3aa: CASTHGGGETQYF
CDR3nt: TGTGCCAGCACGCACGGGGGAGGGGAGACCCAGTACTTC

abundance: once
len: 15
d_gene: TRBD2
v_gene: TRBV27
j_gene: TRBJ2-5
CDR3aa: CASSFSSGDWETQYF
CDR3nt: TGTGCCAGCAGTTTTTCTAGCGGGGATTGGGAGACCCAGTACTTC

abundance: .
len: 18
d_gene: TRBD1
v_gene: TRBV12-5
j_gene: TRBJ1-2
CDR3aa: CASGLATSDRGANYGYTF
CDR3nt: TGTGCTAGTGGTTTGGCCACTTCCGACAGGGGGGCTAACTATGGCTACACCTTC

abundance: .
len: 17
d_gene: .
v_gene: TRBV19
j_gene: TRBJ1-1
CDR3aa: CASSIIPGAGLVTGAFF
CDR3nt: TGTGCCAGTAGTATAATCCCCGGAGCAGGGCTGGTCACTGGAGCTTTCTTT

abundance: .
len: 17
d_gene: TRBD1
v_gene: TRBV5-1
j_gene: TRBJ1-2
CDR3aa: CASSSGQGAILNYGYTF
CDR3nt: TGCGCCAGCAGCTCTGGACAGGGGGCGATCCTTAACTATGGCTACACCTTC

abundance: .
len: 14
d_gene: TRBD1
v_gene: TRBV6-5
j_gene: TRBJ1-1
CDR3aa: CASRQGNMNTEAFF
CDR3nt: TGTGCCAGCCGACAGGGAAACATGAACACTGAAGCTTTCTTT

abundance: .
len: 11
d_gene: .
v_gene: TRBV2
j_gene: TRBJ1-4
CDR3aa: CASSDPVKLFF
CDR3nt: TGTGCCAGCAGTGACCCGGTAAAACTGTTTTTT